This T cell receptor beta chain was sequenced for a study of blood T cell repertoires in COVID-19. This clone has only one observation. The V gene's germline CDR1 is GTSNPN and CDR2 SVGIG (reference sequence). The CDR3 consists of 14 residues. Deletions cut 5 bases from V and 5 bases from J, with 13 bases between. The table came from immunoSEQ multiplex PCR; TCRdb's copy has only in-frame clones and leaves some out. The sample has tens of thousands of clones; 80% to 90% are singletons. Sequencing used peripheral blood. This chain uses TRBV30 with TRBJ1-6; D uncertain. The sequence came from a man aged 50 to 60 with COVID-19, enrolled during active disease. The CDR3 loop is CAWRWAGNNSPLHF. CDR3 nucleotide sequence: TGTGCCTGGCGTTGGGCAGGCAATAATTCACCCCTCCACTTT.